This is a list of T cell receptor beta chains from one sample in a study of T cell changes during pregnancy in multiple sclerosis. Assay used: immunoSEQ multiplex PCR; TCRdb lists only in-frame clones, some missing. The sample lists roughly 22,000 clones; roughly 92% were seen once. This sample comprised CD4+ T cells from peripheral blood mononuclear cells, obtained after pregnancy. These receptors all stem from a female donor in good health, enrolled as a control in a pregnancy study. Both conserved end residues are part of each CDR3. A D gene is named only where the DNA matches it firmly. Clone sizes are given selectively: once, few, many, or a class where the clone is expanded.

d_call: TRBD2; j_call: TRBJ2-5; v_call: TRBV7-3; clone_size: -; cdr3_nt: TGTGCCAGCAGCCTCCAATCCGGGACTAGCTATGAGACCCAGTACTTC; cdr3_aa: CASSLQSGTSYETQYF
d_call: TRBD2; j_call: TRBJ2-5; v_call: TRBV28; clone_size: -; cdr3_nt: TGTGCCAGCAGGACTAGCGGGAGCCAAGAGACCCAGTACTTC; cdr3_aa: CASRTSGSQETQYF
d_call: TRBD1; j_call: TRBJ1-6; v_call: TRBV7-8; clone_size: -; cdr3_nt: TGTGCCAGCAGCCAGGGGGTAGCTGACTATAATTCACCCCTCCACTTT; cdr3_aa: CASSQGVADYNSPLHF
d_call: -; j_call: TRBJ2-3; v_call: TRBV10-2; clone_size: -; cdr3_nt: TGCGCCAGCAGTGCAGACTCCACAGATACGCAGTATTTT; cdr3_aa: CASSADSTDTQYF
d_call: -; j_call: TRBJ1-1; v_call: TRBV7-2; clone_size: -; cdr3_nt: TGTGCCAGCAGCTTAGGTGTTATGAACACTGAAGCTTTCTTT; cdr3_aa: CASSLGVMNTEAFF
d_call: TRBD1; j_call: TRBJ2-7; v_call: TRBV2; clone_size: once; cdr3_nt: TGTGCCAGCAGGGTAGAGGGGGCCCACGAGCAGTACTTC; cdr3_aa: CASRVEGAHEQYF
d_call: TRBD1; j_call: TRBJ2-1; v_call: TRBV27; clone_size: -; cdr3_nt: TGTGCCAGCAGGTCCACCGGGACAGGGTCTCATGAGCAGTTCTTC; cdr3_aa: CASRSTGTGSHEQFF
d_call: -; j_call: TRBJ2-2; v_call: TRBV25-1; clone_size: -; cdr3_nt: TGTGCCAGCAGTGCCAGTTACACCGGGGAGCTGTTTTTT; cdr3_aa: CASSASYTGELFF
d_call: TRBD1; j_call: TRBJ1-6; v_call: TRBV5-1; clone_size: once; cdr3_nt: TGCGCCAGCAGCATACAGGGGGAGGAGGGGTCACCCCTCCACTTT; cdr3_aa: CASSIQGEEGSPLHF
d_call: -; j_call: TRBJ2-1; v_call: TRBV29-1; clone_size: few; cdr3_nt: TGCAGCGGAGTTGTCTCCTACAATGAGCAGTTCTTC; cdr3_aa: CSGVVSYNEQFF
d_call: -; j_call: TRBJ2-3; v_call: TRBV15; clone_size: few; cdr3_nt: TGTGCCACCAGCAGAACAGGGTCGGCAGATACGCAGTATTTT; cdr3_aa: CATSRTGSADTQYF
d_call: -; j_call: TRBJ2-1; v_call: TRBV5-1; clone_size: once; cdr3_nt: TGCGCCAGCAGCTTCCTTAATGAGCAGTTCTTC; cdr3_aa: CASSFLNEQFF
d_call: -; j_call: TRBJ1-3; v_call: TRBV5-1; clone_size: -; cdr3_nt: TGCGCCAGCAGCTTACAGGGCCCCGGAAACACCATATATTTT; cdr3_aa: CASSLQGPGNTIYF
d_call: -; j_call: TRBJ1-1; v_call: TRBV7-8; clone_size: -; cdr3_nt: TGTGCCAGCAGCGCCTTAGTGACTCCAGGGGCCGATGGGGGCACTGAAGCTTTCTTT; cdr3_aa: CASSALVTPGADGGTEAFF
d_call: TRBD2; j_call: TRBJ2-4; v_call: TRBV4-2; clone_size: once; cdr3_nt: TGTGCCAGCAGCCAAGATCGGGGGGAAGCCATTCAGTACTTC; cdr3_aa: CASSQDRGEAIQYF
d_call: TRBD1; j_call: TRBJ2-3; v_call: TRBV10-3; clone_size: -; cdr3_nt: TGTGCCATCAGGGCCACCGGGACAGACACAGATACGCAGTATTTT; cdr3_aa: CAIRATGTDTDTQYF
d_call: -; j_call: TRBJ2-7; v_call: TRBV10-1; clone_size: few; cdr3_nt: TGCGCCAGCCCCACAGGTGTAAGGCGAGCCTACGAGCAGTACTTC; cdr3_aa: CASPTGVRRAYEQYF
d_call: -; j_call: TRBJ2-1; v_call: TRBV28; clone_size: -; cdr3_nt: TGTGCCAGCACGGAGTCTTGGAATGAGCAGTTCTTC; cdr3_aa: CASTESWNEQFF
d_call: TRBD2; j_call: TRBJ2-2; v_call: TRBV19; clone_size: few; cdr3_nt: TGTGCCACTAGACTAGCGGGGGGCCACGCCGGGGAGCTGTTTTTT; cdr3_aa: CATRLAGGHAGELFF
d_call: -; j_call: TRBJ2-3; v_call: TRBV7-8; clone_size: -; cdr3_nt: TGTGCCAGCAGCTTAGCGGCTAGCGTCCTTATTAGCACAGATACGCAGTATTTT; cdr3_aa: CASSLAASVLISTDTQYF
d_call: -; j_call: TRBJ2-3; v_call: TRBV6-1; clone_size: -; cdr3_nt: TGTGCCAGCAGTGGGATAGCGGTGGCAGATACGCAGTATTTT; cdr3_aa: CASSGIAVADTQYF
d_call: TRBD1; j_call: TRBJ1-1; v_call: TRBV19; clone_size: -; cdr3_nt: TGTGCCAGTAGTATAGTGTTCCGGACAGGGCGGAACACTGAAGCTTTCTTT; cdr3_aa: CASSIVFRTGRNTEAFF
d_call: TRBD1; j_call: TRBJ1-3; v_call: TRBV4-1; clone_size: -; cdr3_nt: TGCGCCAGCAGCCAAGATACCCCAAGACAGGGCACTGGAAACACCATATATTTT; cdr3_aa: CASSQDTPRQGTGNTIYF
d_call: -; j_call: TRBJ2-5; v_call: TRBV28; clone_size: -; cdr3_nt: TGTGCCAGCAGTTTATGGGTGACAGGAAAAGAGACCCAGTACTTC; cdr3_aa: CASSLWVTGKETQYF
d_call: TRBD1; j_call: TRBJ2-7; v_call: TRBV7-9; clone_size: -; cdr3_nt: TGTGCCAGCAGCTTAGAGGGACAGACATACGAGCAGTACTTC; cdr3_aa: CASSLEGQTYEQYF
d_call: -; j_call: TRBJ1-1; v_call: TRBV5-4; clone_size: -; cdr3_nt: TGTGCCAGCAGCTTGGGGTCCCTCAGGGCTGAAGCTTTCTTT; cdr3_aa: CASSLGSLRAEAFF
d_call: -; j_call: TRBJ2-1; v_call: TRBV4-2; clone_size: -; cdr3_nt: TGTGCCAGCAGCCAAGAAAGGAAAGGGGGTGGGGTAAATGAGCAGTTCTTC; cdr3_aa: CASSQERKGGGVNEQFF
d_call: TRBD2; j_call: TRBJ2-1; v_call: TRBV11-2; clone_size: -; cdr3_nt: TGTGCCAGCAGCTTAAGGGGACTAGCGGGAGGGCCGTTCTTC; cdr3_aa: CASSLRGLAGGPFF
d_call: TRBD1; j_call: TRBJ1-1; v_call: TRBV19; clone_size: -; cdr3_nt: TGTGCCAGTAGACGAGACAGGGTCGACACTGAAGCTTTCTTT; cdr3_aa: CASRRDRVDTEAFF
d_call: -; j_call: TRBJ2-1; v_call: TRBV5-4; clone_size: -; cdr3_nt: TGTGCCAGCAGCTTGCCCAGTAGCGAGCAGTTCTTC; cdr3_aa: CASSLPSSEQFF
d_call: -; j_call: TRBJ2-3; v_call: TRBV6-5; clone_size: -; cdr3_nt: TGTGCCAGCAGTTATAGCCAGGGTTACACAGATACGCAGTATTTT; cdr3_aa: CASSYSQGYTDTQYF
d_call: TRBD1; j_call: TRBJ1-2; v_call: TRBV5-1; clone_size: -; cdr3_nt: TGCGCCATTAGGACAGGGGATGGCTATGGCTACACCTTC; cdr3_aa: CAIRTGDGYGYTF
d_call: TRBD2; j_call: TRBJ2-1; v_call: TRBV7-2; clone_size: -; cdr3_nt: TGTGCCAGCAGCCCCCCGGGACTAGCGGACAACAATGAGCAGTTCTTC; cdr3_aa: CASSPPGLADNNEQFF
d_call: -; j_call: TRBJ2-5; v_call: TRBV14; clone_size: -; cdr3_nt: TGTGCCAGCAGGCCGGGTGGGCAAGAGACCCAGTACTTC; cdr3_aa: CASRPGGQETQYF
d_call: -; j_call: TRBJ2-2; v_call: TRBV9; clone_size: -; cdr3_nt: TGTGCCAGCAGCGTAGGTCGGTCGAACACCGGGGAGCTGTTTTTT; cdr3_aa: CASSVGRSNTGELFF
d_call: -; j_call: TRBJ1-2; v_call: TRBV5-6; clone_size: -; cdr3_nt: TGTGCCAGCAGCTTGGCGCGCGGTTCGGATGGCTACACCTTC; cdr3_aa: CASSLARGSDGYTF
d_call: TRBD1; j_call: TRBJ2-1; v_call: TRBV9; clone_size: -; cdr3_nt: TGTGCCAGCAGCGTACCTGACAGGGGAGACTCCTACAATGAGCAGTTCTTC; cdr3_aa: CASSVPDRGDSYNEQFF
d_call: -; j_call: TRBJ2-3; v_call: TRBV10-2; clone_size: -; cdr3_nt: TGCGCCTCCGGTCCATTCACAGATACGCAGTATTTT; cdr3_aa: CASGPFTDTQYF
d_call: TRBD2; j_call: TRBJ2-3; v_call: TRBV7-9; clone_size: -; cdr3_nt: TGTGCCAGCAGCTTAGGTCGGACTAGCGGCACAGATACGCAGTATTTT; cdr3_aa: CASSLGRTSGTDTQYF
d_call: -; j_call: TRBJ2-2; v_call: TRBV21-1; clone_size: -; cdr3_nt: TGTGCCAGCAGCCCACCCGACAGGAACACCGGGGAGCTGTTTTTT; cdr3_aa: CASSPPDRNTGELFF
d_call: -; j_call: TRBJ2-7; v_call: TRBV19; clone_size: -; cdr3_nt: TGTGCCAGTAGGGAGCAGGGGAGAAACTACGAGCAGTACTTC; cdr3_aa: CASREQGRNYEQYF